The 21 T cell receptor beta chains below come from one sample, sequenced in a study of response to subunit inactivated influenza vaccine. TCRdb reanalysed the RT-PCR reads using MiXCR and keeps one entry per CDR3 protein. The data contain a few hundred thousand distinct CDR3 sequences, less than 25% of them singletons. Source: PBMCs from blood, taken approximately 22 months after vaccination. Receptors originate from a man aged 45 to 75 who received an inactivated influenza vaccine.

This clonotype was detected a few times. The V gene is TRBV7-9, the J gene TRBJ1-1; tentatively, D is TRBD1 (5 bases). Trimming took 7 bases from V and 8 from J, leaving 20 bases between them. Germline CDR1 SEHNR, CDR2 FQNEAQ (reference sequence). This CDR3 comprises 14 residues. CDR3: CASTSPSARGEAFF. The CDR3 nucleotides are TGTGCCAGCACATCGCCGTCCGCGCGGGGCGAAGCTTTCTTT.

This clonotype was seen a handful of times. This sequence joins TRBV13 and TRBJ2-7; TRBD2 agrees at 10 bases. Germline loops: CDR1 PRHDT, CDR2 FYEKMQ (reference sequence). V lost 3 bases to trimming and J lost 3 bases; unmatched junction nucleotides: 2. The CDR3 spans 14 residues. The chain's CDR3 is CASSLSSGGYEQYF. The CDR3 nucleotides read TGTGCCAGCAGCTTGTCTAGCGGGGGCTACGAGCAGTACTTC.

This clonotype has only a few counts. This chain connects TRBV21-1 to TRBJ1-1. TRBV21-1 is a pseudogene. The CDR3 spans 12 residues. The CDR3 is CASSKEGREAFF. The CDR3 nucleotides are TGTGCCAGCAGCAAAGAAGGAAGAGAAGCTTTCTTT.

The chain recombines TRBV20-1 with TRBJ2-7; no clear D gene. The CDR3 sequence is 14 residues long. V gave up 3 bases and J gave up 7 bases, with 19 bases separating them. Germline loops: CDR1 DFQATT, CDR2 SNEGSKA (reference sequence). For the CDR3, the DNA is TGCAGTGCTAGTCCGAGTCATAGACTGGGGGAGCAGTACTTC. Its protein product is CSASPSHRLGEQYF.

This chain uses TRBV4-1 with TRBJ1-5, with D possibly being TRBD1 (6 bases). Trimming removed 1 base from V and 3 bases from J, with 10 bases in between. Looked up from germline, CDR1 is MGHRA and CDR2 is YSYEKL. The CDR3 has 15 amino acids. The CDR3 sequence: CASSQGQGNNQPQHF. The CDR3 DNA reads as TGCGCCAGCAGCCAAGGGCAGGGGAACAATCAGCCCCAGCATTTT.

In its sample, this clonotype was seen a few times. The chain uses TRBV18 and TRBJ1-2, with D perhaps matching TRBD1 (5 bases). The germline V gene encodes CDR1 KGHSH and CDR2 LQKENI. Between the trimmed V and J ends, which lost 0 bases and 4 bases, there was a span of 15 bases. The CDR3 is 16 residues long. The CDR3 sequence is CASSPPFSGTTYGYTF. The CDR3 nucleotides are TGTGCCAGCTCACCACCGTTTTCCGGGACTACCTATGGCTACACCTTC. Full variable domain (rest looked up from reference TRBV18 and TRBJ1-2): NAGVMQNPRHLVRRRGQEARLRCSPMKGHSHVYWYRQLPEEGLKFMVYLQKENIIDESGMPKERFSAEFPKEGPSILRIQQVVRGDSAAYFCASSPPFSGTTYGYTFGSGTRLTVV.

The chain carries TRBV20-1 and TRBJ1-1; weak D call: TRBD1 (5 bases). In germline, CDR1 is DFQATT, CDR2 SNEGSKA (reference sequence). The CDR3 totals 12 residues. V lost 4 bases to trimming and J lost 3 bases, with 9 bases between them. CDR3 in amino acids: CSATGTHTEAFF. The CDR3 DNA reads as TGCAGTGCTACAGGGACCCACACTGAAGCTTTCTTT.

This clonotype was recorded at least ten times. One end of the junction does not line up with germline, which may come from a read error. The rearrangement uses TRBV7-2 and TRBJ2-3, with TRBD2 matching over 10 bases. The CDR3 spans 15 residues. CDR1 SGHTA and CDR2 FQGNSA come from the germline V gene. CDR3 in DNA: TGTGCCAGCAGTTTAGCGGGGGGCCGCACAGATACGCAGTATTTT. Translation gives CASSLAGGRTDTQYF.

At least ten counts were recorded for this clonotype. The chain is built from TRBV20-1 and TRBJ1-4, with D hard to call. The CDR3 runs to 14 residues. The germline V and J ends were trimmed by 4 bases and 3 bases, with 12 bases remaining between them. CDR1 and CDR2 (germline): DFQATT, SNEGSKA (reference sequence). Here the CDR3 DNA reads TGCAGTGCTACCCCTCAGCCATCTAATGAAAAACTGTTTTTT. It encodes CSATPQPSNEKLFF.

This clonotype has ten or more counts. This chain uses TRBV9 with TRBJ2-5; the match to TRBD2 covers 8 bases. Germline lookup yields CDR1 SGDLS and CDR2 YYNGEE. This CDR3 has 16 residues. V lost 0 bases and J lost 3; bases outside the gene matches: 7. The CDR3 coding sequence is TGTGCCAGCAGCGTAGCTACGGGACTAGGGGAAGAGACCCAGTACTTC. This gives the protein CASSVATGLGEETQYF.

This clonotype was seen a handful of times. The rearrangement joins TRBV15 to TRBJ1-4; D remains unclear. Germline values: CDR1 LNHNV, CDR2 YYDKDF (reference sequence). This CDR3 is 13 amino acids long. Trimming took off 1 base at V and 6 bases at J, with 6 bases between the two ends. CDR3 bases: TGTGCCACCAGCAGAGGACGAGATGAAAAACTGTTTTTT. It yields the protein CATSRGRDEKLFF.

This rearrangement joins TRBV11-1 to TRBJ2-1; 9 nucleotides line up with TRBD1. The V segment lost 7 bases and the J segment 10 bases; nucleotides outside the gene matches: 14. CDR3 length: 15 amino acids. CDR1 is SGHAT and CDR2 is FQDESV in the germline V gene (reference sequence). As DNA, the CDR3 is TGTGCCAGCATTGCCGGGACAGGGAGGTTTGGCGAGCAGTTCTTC. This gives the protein CASIAGTGRFGEQFF.

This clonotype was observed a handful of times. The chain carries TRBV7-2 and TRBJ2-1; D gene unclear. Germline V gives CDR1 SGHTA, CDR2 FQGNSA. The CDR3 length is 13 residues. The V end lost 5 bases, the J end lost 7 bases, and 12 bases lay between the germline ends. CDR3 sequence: CASSGRVSNEQFF. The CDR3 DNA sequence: TGTGCCAGCAGCGGAAGGGTTTCGAATGAGCAGTTCTTC.

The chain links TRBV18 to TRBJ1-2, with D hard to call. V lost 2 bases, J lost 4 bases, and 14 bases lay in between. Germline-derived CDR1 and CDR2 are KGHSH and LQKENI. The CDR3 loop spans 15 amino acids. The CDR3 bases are TGTGCCAGCTCACCAAGCATTCGAGGGAGCTATGGCTACACCTTC. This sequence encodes CASSPSIRGSYGYTF.

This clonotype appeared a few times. The CDR3 spells CSASTTGAESNQPQHF. CDR3 DNA sequence: TGCAGTGCTAGTACCACAGGGGCTGAGAGCAATCAGCCCCAGCATTTT. The chain has TRBV20-1 and TRBJ1-5; 7 bases are shared with TRBD1. V gave up 3 bases and J gave up 1 base; unmatched junction bases: 9. CDR1 and CDR2 (germline): DFQATT, SNEGSKA (reference sequence). The CDR3 has 16 residues.

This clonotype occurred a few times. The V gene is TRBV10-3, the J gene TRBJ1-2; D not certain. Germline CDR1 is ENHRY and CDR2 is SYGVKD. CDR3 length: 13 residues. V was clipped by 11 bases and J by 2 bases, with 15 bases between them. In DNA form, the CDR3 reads TGTGCCCTGTCAACCGGCCAAAACTATGGCTACACCTTC. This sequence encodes CALSTGQNYGYTF.

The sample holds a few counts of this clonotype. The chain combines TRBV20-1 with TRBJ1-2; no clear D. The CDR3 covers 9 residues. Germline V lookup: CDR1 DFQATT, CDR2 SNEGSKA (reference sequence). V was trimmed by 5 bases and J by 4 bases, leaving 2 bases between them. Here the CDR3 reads CSAFYGYTF. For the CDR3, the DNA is TGCAGTGCTTTCTATGGCTACACCTTC.

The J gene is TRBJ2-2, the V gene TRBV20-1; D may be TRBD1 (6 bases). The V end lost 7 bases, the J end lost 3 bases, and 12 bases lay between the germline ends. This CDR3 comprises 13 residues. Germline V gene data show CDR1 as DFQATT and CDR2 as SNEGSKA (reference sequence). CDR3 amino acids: CSGVGGDTGELFF. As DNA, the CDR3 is TGCAGTGGTGTAGGGGGAGACACCGGGGAGCTGTTTTTT.

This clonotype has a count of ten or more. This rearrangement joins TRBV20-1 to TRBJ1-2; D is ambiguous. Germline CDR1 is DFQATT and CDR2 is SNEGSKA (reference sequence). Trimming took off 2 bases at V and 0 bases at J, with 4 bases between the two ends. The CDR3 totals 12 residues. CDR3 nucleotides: TGCAGTGCTAGATACGCTAACTATGGCTACACCTTC. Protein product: CSARYANYGYTF.

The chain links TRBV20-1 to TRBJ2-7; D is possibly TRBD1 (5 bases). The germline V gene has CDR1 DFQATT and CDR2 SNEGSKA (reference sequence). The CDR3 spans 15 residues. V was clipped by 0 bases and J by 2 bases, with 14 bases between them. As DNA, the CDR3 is TGCAGTGCTAGAGATCTGGCTACAGGCCCCTACGAGCAGTACTTC. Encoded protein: CSARDLATGPYEQYF.

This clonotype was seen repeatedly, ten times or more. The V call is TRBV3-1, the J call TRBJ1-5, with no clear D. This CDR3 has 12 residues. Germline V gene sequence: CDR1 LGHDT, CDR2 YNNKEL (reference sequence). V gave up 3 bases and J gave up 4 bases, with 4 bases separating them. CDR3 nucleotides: TGTGCCAGCAGCCACGGTAATCAGCCCCAGCATTTT. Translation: CASSHGNQPQHF.